The rows below give T cell receptor beta chains drawn from one sample of a study of Ad26.COV2.S vaccination and SARS-CoV-2 variants. The assay was immunoSEQ multiplex PCR, and TCRdb's table has in-frame clones only and misses some. The sample has over 400,000 clones, roughly 88% seen once; the top ten hold around 4.5%. This specimen consisted of peripheral blood, obtained in a trial of Ad26.COV2.S vaccine versus placebo. The receptor set was obtained from a person between 18 and 65 years old who received the Ad26.COV2.S COVID-19 vaccine or a placebo. Each CDR3 is given without its conserved first and last residue. A D gene is named only where the DNA matches it firmly.

D gene,V gene,CDR3 protein
-,TRBV28,ASRSKTRHWTYEQY
-,TRBV11-2,ASSLGLPPITGELF
-,TRBV7-9,ASSLAGTEGNTIY
-,TRBV4-2,ASSQDSEGLPSGANVLT
TRBD2,TRBV7-9,ASSPGGGRAPGELF
-,TRBV24-1,ATSDLRAEQETQY
TRBD1,TRBV9,ASSVGGGPEAF
-,TRBV6-6,ASSSLPTQDQH
TRBD2,TRBV7-7,ASSRFSGRSETQY
TRBD1,TRBV5-1,ASSLTGANNSPLH
-,TRBV7-3,ASSSSKTASSYNEQF
-,TRBV4-1,ASSSRLSSANQPQH
-,TRBV6-5,ASRGPGGREQF
TRBD1,TRBV28,ASSLSTGSTDTQY
-,TRBV12-3/TRBV12-4,ASRPDSGEQF
-,TRBV7-9,ASSFLTDELF
-,TRBV27,ASSRGRGHRYGYT
TRBD2,TRBV15,ATSRDLAGGINEQF
-,TRBV11-2,ASRRKADTQY
TRBD1,TRBV30,AWSRSTGGPDPNQPQH
TRBD2,TRBV5-4,ASSLGLAGGDNEQF
-,TRBV5-4,AAEEGITGELF
TRBD2,TRBV7-2,ASSLVNAAGGTF
-,TRBV7-2,ASSQRRGISGANVLT
-,TRBV7-6,ASSFKAGELF
-,TRBV25-1,ASSELGVRSPLH
-,TRBV19,ASSIRFPYEQY
TRBD2,TRBV19,ASSSGLAGSGETQY
-,TRBV5-6,ASGGGPPEELF
-,TRBV6-1,ASSEAVGSNPNQPQH
-,TRBV5-1,ASSATGSSYNEQF
-,TRBV5-1,ASSLGGGGETQY
-,TRBV2,ASSERRGIQY
TRBD2,TRBV12-5,ASARTSVYNEQF
TRBD1,TRBV14,ASQRGQGYGEQF
TRBD1,TRBV5-8,ASSSPIGTGLFEQF
TRBD1,TRBV9,ASSQTGEETQY
TRBD1,TRBV28,ASSLFRDRVYGYT
-,TRBV9,ASSVFSGAPSSYNEQF
TRBD2,TRBV14,ASSQGRTSGNQETQY
-,TRBV12-3/TRBV12-4,ASSFLSEGEQY
-,TRBV9,ASSVEGVGNSRTDTQY
-,TRBV9,ASSIGQTNTGELF
-,TRBV27,ASSLRAERGYT
-,TRBV7-9,ASSPRGEGSNEQY